Sequencing of this T cell receptor (beta chain) was carried out in a study of T-cell reconstitution after alpha-beta-depleted transplantation in children. The CDR3 spans 14 residues. Germline CDR1 is DFQATT and CDR2 is SNEGSKA (reference sequence). V lost 5 bases to trimming and J lost 0 bases, with 11 bases between them. This clonotype has ten or more counts. TCRbeta library preparation incorporated unique molecular identifiers. TCRdb independently ran MiXCR on the PCR reads; one entry per CDR3 protein. The data contain about 240,000 distinct CDR3 sequences, around 12% of them singletons. The sequence was collected from a human donor who donated a stem cell graft to a child with acute lymphoblastic leukemia. The chain uses TRBV20-1 and TRBJ2-1; D perhaps matches TRBD2 (6 bases). The sequencing here drew on PBMCs from the stem cell graft donor, taken from the stem cell graft. Here the CDR3 reads CSASSDSSYNEQFF. The CDR3 coding sequence is TGCAGTGCTTCTAGCGATAGCTCCTACAATGAGCAGTTCTTC.